This TCR beta chain was documented in a study of vaccination effects on CD4 cells after COVID-19 (dated by TCRdb to between 2021 and 2024). About the full investigation: Post-vaccine samples across the study were collected a median of 72 days after the second dose, with a range of 14 to 241. SARS-CoV-2 spike-specific CD4+ TCR repertoires were compared before and after mRNA vaccination in COVID-19 convalescent patients and in infection-naive vaccine recipients. A total of 10 COVID-19 convalescent patients and several SARS-CoV-2-naive healthy vaccine recipients were included in the full study. In the study, cultures from other donors were sequenced using the Oncomine TCR Beta short-read assay on an Illumina iSeq 100. Study-wide conclusions, independent of this receptor: Clones induced by infection and clones induced by vaccination both contracted markedly at late timepoints after vaccination, which fits with T cell responses waning over time. Only a small number of convalescent patients were included, and no early post-infection timepoints were available, which limited the study. Among healthy vaccine recipients, nearly all vaccine-induced clones were SARS-CoV-2 mono-reactive, and only 1 of 255 was cross-reactive with common cold coronaviruses.

As for this clone: What this receptor recognizes is not known. No base-level quality is on record; no much larger clone is a single base apart.

V is reduced by 5 bases and J by 3 bases, leaving a spacing of 13 bases between them. Via the germline V gene, CDR1 is MDHEN and CDR2 SYDVKM. From the cysteine through the phenylalanine, the CDR3 covers 14 amino acids. The sequence is cut down to CDR3 DNA, 42 bases in frame from base 1. To prepare the library, the immunoSEQ multiplex PCR assay was applied. DNA from the cultured, isolated CD4+ T cells was subjected to TCR beta CDR3 sequencing. As for how the authors treated the data: The analysis removed non-productive TCR sequences, trimmed reads to the CDR3 region, and retained only CDR3s that were 7 or more amino acids long. Antigen-specific clonotypes were identified with the MANAFEST web app by comparing expansion in peptide wells against reference cultures. For clones to be considered positive, expansion at FDR<0.05 versus reference and all other wells, an odds ratio above 5, and a frequency above 0.1% in two replicate wells were required. Cross-reactive clonotypes were defined as significantly expanded in SARS-CoV-2 spike wells and in at least one common cold coronavirus spike condition. Using the stringdist R package, CDR3 similarity was measured by Levenshtein distance, and unrooted trees were constructed with ape in R 3.6.1. TCRdb mirrors the immuneACCESS table, restricted to in-frame sequences. Some clones are absent from its copies; in checked studies, under half trace to an unresolved V gene, and the reason for the others is unknown. The V and J calls and the clone size are those of that table, but D and trimming were determined from the DNA. For this sample there are roughly 63,000 clones; under 80% appear just once. The ten largest account for roughly 2% of the sample.

In the ViraFEST assay, PBMC were stimulated with viral peptide pools, and antigen-specific CD4+ T cell clonotypes were then identified by expansion using TCR sequencing. After more than nine days of culture, CD4+ T cells were isolated with the EasySep CD4+ T cell isolation kit. Each participant received two doses of an mRNA SARS-CoV-2 vaccine, either BNT162b2 or mRNA-1273. The absence of prior SARS-CoV-2 infection in healthy vaccine recipients was confirmed by negative nucleocapsid antibodies before and after vaccination. Approximately 2 million PBMC per well were cultured with roughly 10 ug/ml peptides in IMDM containing around 5.3% human AB serum, about 9 IU/ml IL-2 and gentamicin. On days 3 and 7, half of the culture medium was replaced with fresh IL-2-containing medium. Unless otherwise noted, each peptide stimulation condition was cultured in triplicate wells. PBMC were separated from whole blood using Ficoll-Paque Plus gradient centrifugation and were then either cryopreserved at -140C or used fresh. The spike proteins of SARS-CoV-2 and of the common cold coronaviruses HCoV-NL63, HCoV-OC43 and HCoV-229E were spanned by overlapping peptide pools. The QIAamp micro DNA kit was used to extract genomic DNA from the cultured CD4+ T cells.

The rearrangement combines TRBV28 with TRBJ1-2; TRBD1 could be the D gene, as 6 bases match. Sequenced material: CD4+ T cells from PBMCs cultured with HCoV-OC43 spike peptides, taken after COVID-19 vaccination. The cell subset or site label of this sample denotes: HCoV-OC43 spike overlapping peptide pool stimulation. The TCR originated in a human donor who received a COVID-19 vaccine. The CDR3 amino acid sequence is: CASSLGAIDYGYTF. The sequenced DNA is TGTGCCAGCAGTCTGGGGGCGATTGACTATGGCTACACCTTC.